This is a list of T cell receptor beta chains from one sample in a study of T cell responses to AZD1222 COVID-19 vaccine. Using immunoSEQ multiplex PCR, the repertoire was profiled, and TCRdb retains in-frame clones only, with some absent. The sample has 130,000 or so clones; about 93% are singletons. The sample consisted of peripheral blood, taken on day 0 of AZD1222 vaccination. The receptors were sampled from an adult in good health. Both conserved end residues are trimmed from each CDR3. Some rows have no size entry. The others give once, few or many, or a class for an expanded clone.

clone size: NA; J gene: TRBJ1-1; V gene: TRBV30; CDR3 protein: AWSVSGLEAF
clone size: once; J gene: TRBJ2-7; V gene: TRBV28; CDR3 protein: ASSLAIGYEQY
clone size: NA; J gene: TRBJ2-6; V gene: TRBV7-2; CDR3 protein: ASSFSLGSGANVLT
clone size: NA; J gene: TRBJ1-2; V gene: TRBV2; CDR3 protein: ASSLGQASDGYT
clone size: NA; J gene: TRBJ2-7; V gene: TRBV19; CDR3 protein: ASSKPDRGGYEQY
clone size: NA; J gene: TRBJ2-5; V gene: TRBV24-1; CDR3 protein: ATSDLWEETQY
clone size: NA; J gene: TRBJ2-7; V gene: TRBV3-1/TRBV3-2; CDR3 protein: ASINSGGHEQY
clone size: NA; J gene: TRBJ2-7; V gene: TRBV28; CDR3 protein: ASSSPPGTGKQY
clone size: once; J gene: TRBJ1-4; V gene: TRBV19; CDR3 protein: ASSYSYFNEKLF
clone size: NA; J gene: TRBJ1-2; V gene: TRBV20-1; CDR3 protein: SASISTYGYT
clone size: NA; J gene: TRBJ2-1; V gene: TRBV7-9; CDR3 protein: ASRKTGRAQSSYNEQF
clone size: NA; J gene: TRBJ2-7; V gene: TRBV5-8; CDR3 protein: ASSQTGGFYEQY
clone size: once; J gene: TRBJ2-7; V gene: TRBV5-1; CDR3 protein: ASSLTLTGTGSNEQY
clone size: NA; J gene: TRBJ1-1; V gene: TRBV30; CDR3 protein: AWRTAGTWNTEAF
clone size: NA; J gene: TRBJ2-1; V gene: TRBV7-3; CDR3 protein: ASSYNRLAGEKAQF
clone size: once; J gene: TRBJ1-4; V gene: TRBV30; CDR3 protein: AWRGLDEGKLF
clone size: NA; J gene: TRBJ2-7; V gene: TRBV5-1; CDR3 protein: ASSLRDSYEQY
clone size: NA; J gene: TRBJ1-3; V gene: TRBV28; CDR3 protein: ASSFAPISGNTIY
clone size: NA; J gene: TRBJ1-1; V gene: TRBV13; CDR3 protein: ASKGRGNSNTEAF
clone size: NA; J gene: TRBJ1-2; V gene: TRBV19; CDR3 protein: ASSGGQNYGYT
clone size: NA; J gene: TRBJ2-2; V gene: TRBV20-1; CDR3 protein: SARHVAGLF
clone size: once; J gene: TRBJ1-2; V gene: TRBV28; CDR3 protein: ASSLWRVGYT
clone size: NA; J gene: TRBJ1-5; V gene: TRBV1; CDR3 protein: TSSRDRGQPQH
clone size: NA; J gene: TRBJ1-4; V gene: TRBV7-9; CDR3 protein: ASSPKRFPEKLF
clone size: NA; J gene: TRBJ2-5; V gene: TRBV30; CDR3 protein: AWSVGETQY
clone size: NA; J gene: TRBJ2-3; V gene: TRBV5-4; CDR3 protein: ASSWGGSTDTQY
clone size: NA; J gene: TRBJ2-7; V gene: TRBV30; CDR3 protein: ASGENEQY
clone size: once; J gene: TRBJ1-1; V gene: TRBV20-1; CDR3 protein: SASPFLAFTEAF
clone size: once; J gene: TRBJ1-1; V gene: TRBV30; CDR3 protein: AWGAGTEAF
clone size: NA; J gene: TRBJ1-1; V gene: TRBV9; CDR3 protein: ASSEEPGARQNTEAF
clone size: NA; J gene: TRBJ1-5; V gene: TRBV6-6; CDR3 protein: ASSSRDGSSNQPQH
clone size: NA; J gene: TRBJ2-3; V gene: TRBV28; CDR3 protein: ASSFTPSTDTQY
clone size: NA; J gene: TRBJ2-5; V gene: TRBV7-7; CDR3 protein: ASSPRIAETQY
clone size: NA; J gene: TRBJ1-1; V gene: TRBV10-3; CDR3 protein: ASLGQGGTEAF
clone size: NA; J gene: TRBJ2-7; V gene: TRBV6-5; CDR3 protein: ASSRRQGTPYEQY
clone size: once; J gene: TRBJ2-1; V gene: TRBV4-1; CDR3 protein: ASSLTAVNEQF
clone size: NA; J gene: TRBJ1-1; V gene: TRBV19; CDR3 protein: ASSNPKRGAGEAF
clone size: once; J gene: TRBJ1-1; V gene: TRBV28; CDR3 protein: ASSNGGPNTEAF
clone size: NA; J gene: TRBJ2-7; V gene: TRBV29-1; CDR3 protein: SVYGTSGHSYEQY
clone size: once; J gene: TRBJ2-6; V gene: TRBV5-1; CDR3 protein: ASSLGFASGANVLT
clone size: once; J gene: TRBJ1-1; V gene: TRBV6-5; CDR3 protein: ASSYLAGAEAF
clone size: once; J gene: TRBJ1-3; V gene: TRBV7-6; CDR3 protein: ASSPGGSGNTIY
clone size: NA; J gene: TRBJ2-1; V gene: TRBV6-5; CDR3 protein: ASSSPDRALYNEQF
clone size: NA; J gene: TRBJ1-3; V gene: TRBV18; CDR3 protein: ASSPTMRDNLGGGNTIY
clone size: NA; J gene: TRBJ2-1; V gene: TRBV10-3; CDR3 protein: AISEFIGGASYNEQF
clone size: NA; J gene: TRBJ1-2; V gene: TRBV5-4; CDR3 protein: ASSRDTEDGYT
clone size: NA; J gene: TRBJ2-3; V gene: TRBV7-6; CDR3 protein: ASSLLAGGVTDTQY
clone size: NA; J gene: TRBJ2-5; V gene: TRBV29-1; CDR3 protein: SVLQGPSIQETQY
clone size: NA; J gene: TRBJ1-1; V gene: TRBV28; CDR3 protein: ASSFWDTEAF
clone size: NA; J gene: TRBJ2-7; V gene: TRBV27; CDR3 protein: ASSLVFGYEQY
clone size: NA; J gene: TRBJ1-2; V gene: TRBV12-3/TRBV12-4; CDR3 protein: ASSFLSADGYT
clone size: NA; J gene: TRBJ1-1; V gene: TRBV19; CDR3 protein: ASSPRSKAEAF
clone size: NA; J gene: TRBJ1-3; V gene: TRBV4-2; CDR3 protein: ASSPTDRLGNTIY
clone size: NA; J gene: TRBJ2-7; V gene: TRBV5-1; CDR3 protein: ASSLVVGLEQY
clone size: once; J gene: TRBJ2-7; V gene: TRBV7-2; CDR3 protein: ASSLVRTSVTMDEQY
clone size: NA; J gene: TRBJ1-1; V gene: TRBV7-9; CDR3 protein: ASSLDLGPEAF
clone size: NA; J gene: TRBJ1-1; V gene: TRBV20-1; CDR3 protein: SASRQALNTEAF
clone size: once; J gene: TRBJ1-4; V gene: TRBV7-2; CDR3 protein: ASSLFGLEDEKLF
clone size: NA; J gene: TRBJ2-3; V gene: TRBV9; CDR3 protein: ASSVAPAGDTDTQY
clone size: NA; J gene: TRBJ1-1; V gene: TRBV5-8; CDR3 protein: ASSLELAAF